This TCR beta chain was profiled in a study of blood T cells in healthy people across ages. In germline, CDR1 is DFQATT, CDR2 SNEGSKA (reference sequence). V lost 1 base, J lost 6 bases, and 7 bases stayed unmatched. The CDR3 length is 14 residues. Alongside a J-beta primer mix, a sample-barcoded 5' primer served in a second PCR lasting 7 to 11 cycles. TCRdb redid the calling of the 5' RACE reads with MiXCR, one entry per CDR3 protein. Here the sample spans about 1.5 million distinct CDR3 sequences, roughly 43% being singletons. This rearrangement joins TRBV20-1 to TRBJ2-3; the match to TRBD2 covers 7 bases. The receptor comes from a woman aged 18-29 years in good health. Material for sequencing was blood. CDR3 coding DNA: TGCAGTGCTAGAGGGGGGGGGTACTCGGATACGCAGTATTTT. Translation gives CSARGGGYSDTQYF.